Below, 28 T cell receptor beta chains from the same sample are listed, as sequenced in a study of neurological immune-mediated disorders. MiXCR, applied by TCRdb to the 5' RACE reads, yields one record per CDR3 protein. This sample has more than 50,000 distinct CDR3 sequences, with around 3.8% found just once. What was sequenced was PBMCs. The receptors come from a woman in her forties or fifties with multiple sclerosis.

The V call is TRBV6-2 or TRBV6-3, the J call TRBJ1-1, with TRBD1 as a possible D gene (6 bases). Germline CDR1 MNHEY, CDR2 SVGEGT. Between the trimmed V and J ends, which lost 7 bases and 6 bases, there was a span of 18 bases. The CDR3 contains 14 residues. The CDR3 sequence is CASIGTPFTAEAFF. DNA of the CDR3: TGTGCCAGCATCGGGACACCATTTACCGCTGAAGCTTTCTTT.

Many counts were recorded for this clonotype. The V gene is TRBV12-3 or TRBV12-4, the J gene TRBJ2-2; D is undetermined. Trimming cost V 7 bases and J 0 bases, with 6 bases left between them. CDR3 size: 13 residues. Here the CDR3 reads CASNFANTGELFF. In DNA form, the CDR3 reads TGTGCCAGCAACTTCGCGAACACCGGGGAGCTGTTTTTT.

In this sample, this clonotype turned up a few times. A much larger clone lies a single base off, so this may be a read error. V gene TRBV14 combines with J gene TRBJ2-5; tentative D call: TRBD2 (6 bases). V lost 7 bases, J lost 5 bases, and 17 bases lay in between. The CDR3 totals 14 residues. CDR1 is SGHDN, CDR2 FVKESK, per germline. Here the CDR3 DNA reads TGTGCCAGCATCAATACTAGAGGGAGGGAGACCCAGTACTTC. Its translation is CASINTRGRETQYF.

This clonotype was seen at least ten times. V is TRBV5-1 and J is TRBJ1-1; D is unclear. Trimming removed 1 base at V and 5 bases at J, with 15 bases between. Germline lookup yields CDR1 SGHRS and CDR2 YFSETQ. The CDR3 has 15 residues. CDR3 in DNA: TGCGCCAGCAGCTTGCCCTTGGACGGAGGAACTGAAGCTTTCTTT. Encoded protein: CASSLPLDGGTEAFF.

This clonotype was observed many times. The V and J genes are TRBV10-3 and TRBJ2-7; TRBD1 matches 7 bases. Germline lookup yields CDR1 ENHRY and CDR2 SYGVKD. Losses at the gene ends were 6 bases for V and 0 bases for J; bases not matched to a gene: 2. The CDR3 length is 13 residues. CDR3 loop: CAIRGQISYEQYF. The CDR3 coding sequence is TGTGCCATCAGGGGACAGATCTCCTACGAGCAGTACTTC.

This clonotype showed up many times. The genes are TRBV27 and TRBJ1-1; weak D call: TRBD1 (6 bases). V lost 5 bases to trimming and J lost 3 bases, with 10 bases between them. Germline CDR1 reads MNHEY; CDR2 reads SMNVEV (reference sequence). This CDR3 is 13 amino acids long. Here the CDR3 reads CASSPNRDTEAFF. As DNA, the CDR3 is TGTGCCAGCAGTCCAAACAGGGACACTGAAGCTTTCTTT.

There are a few counts of this clonotype. The chain uses TRBV29-1 and TRBJ2-7, with a weak D call TRBD2 (5 bases). The V gene's germline CDR1 is SQVTM and CDR2 ANQGSEA. CDR3 length: 12 amino acids. The V end was cut by 4 bases, the J end by 2 bases, with 9 bases between. As DNA, the CDR3 is TGCAGCGTTGCGAGAGGGACCTACGAGCAGTACTTC. Its protein is CSVARGTYEQYF.

This clonotype was seen at least ten times. V gene TRBV5-5 combines with J gene TRBJ1-4, with D maybe TRBD1 (5 bases). The V end lost 4 bases, the J end lost 5 bases, and 18 bases lay between the germline ends. From germline, CDR1 is SGHKS and CDR2 YYEKEE (reference sequence). The CDR3 spans 16 residues. The CDR3: CASSVLPGRKNEKLFF. For the CDR3, the DNA is TGTGCCAGCAGCGTACTCCCGGGACGGAAGAATGAAAAACTGTTTTTT.

With regard to this clonotype: Just one base apart from a much larger clone, this may be a read error. In DNA, the CDR3 is TGTGCCAGCAGCCCGCTGGACAGGAAATATCAGCCCCAGAATTTT. Residues: CASSPLDRKYQPQNF. This chain connects TRBV27 to TRBJ1-5; 7 bases align to TRBD1. CDR3 length: 15 amino acids. Germline CDR1 reads MNHEY; CDR2 reads SMNVEV (reference sequence).

This clonotype was found many times. The chain is built from TRBV6-2 or TRBV6-3 and TRBJ1-2; D uncertain. The V gene's germline CDR1 is MNHEY and CDR2 SVGEGT. The CDR3 consists of 17 residues. V was shortened by 6 bases and J by 1 base, with 21 bases between the two germline ends. The CDR3 sequence: CASSTTSSSSINYGYTF. The DNA for the CDR3 is TGTGCCAGCAGCACAACTTCGTCTTCCAGCATTAACTATGGCTACACCTTC.

This clonotype was recorded at least ten times. The V call is TRBV5-1, the J call TRBJ2-7, with 7 bases that match TRBD1. V was clipped by 4 bases and J by 0 bases; unmatched bases: 10. The V gene's germline CDR1 is SGHRS and CDR2 YFSETQ. The CDR3 sequence is 16 residues long. Here the CDR3 reads CASSQDRHELSYEQYF. The CDR3 DNA sequence: TGCGCCAGCAGCCAGGACAGGCACGAACTCTCCTACGAGCAGTACTTC.

This clonotype showed up many times. V is TRBV5-1 and J is TRBJ2-5, with a tentative D call TRBD2 (6 bases). V lost 4 bases and J lost 4, with 11 bases in between. The CDR3 has 13 amino acids. CDR1 SGHRS and CDR2 YFSETQ come from the germline V gene. CDR3 protein: CASSLPGGETQYF. CDR3 nucleotide sequence: TGCGCCAGCAGCCTGCCCGGGGGAGAGACCCAGTACTTC.

There are many counts of this clonotype. The CDR3 coding sequence is TGCGCCAGCAGCTTGGCGGGACATAGCATGAACACTGAAGCTTTCTTT. It is translated as CASSLAGHSMNTEAFF. The chain couples TRBV5-1 to TRBJ1-1; possible D gene TRBD1, 6 bases. Trimming removed 0 bases from V and 0 bases from J, with 12 bases in between. CDR1 and CDR2 from the germline V gene are SGHRS and YFSETQ. The CDR3 is 16 amino acids.

This clonotype was recorded many times. The rearrangement joins TRBV12-3 or TRBV12-4 to TRBJ2-1; a weak D match, TRBD1 (6 bases). The CDR3 covers 16 residues. V lost 2 bases and J 10 bases, leaving 21 bases between the germline ends. DNA of the CDR3: TGTGCCAGCAGTTTAATAACTGGGAACAGGGTAGGGGAGCAGTTCTTC. This gives the protein CASSLITGNRVGEQFF.

The chain combines TRBV5-1 with TRBJ2-1; D not resolved. V shed 1 base and J shed 4 bases, with 6 bases lying between them. Germline-derived CDR1 and CDR2 are SGHRS and YFSETQ. This CDR3 is 13 amino acids long. The CDR3 spells CASSLTDYNEQFF. In DNA, the CDR3 is TGCGCCAGCAGCTTGACAGATTACAATGAGCAGTTCTTC. The entire variable domain, with the rest obtained from reference TRBV5-1 and TRBJ2-1, is as follows: KAGVTQTPRYLIKTRGQQVTLSCSPISGHRSVSWYQQTPGQGLQFLFEYFSETQRNKGNFPGRFSGRQFSNSRSEMNVSTLELGDSALYLCASSLTDYNEQFFGPGTRLTVL.

This clonotype occurred a few times. The V gene is TRBV29-1, the J gene TRBJ2-7, with D perhaps TRBD1 (5 bases). CDR1 is SQVTM and CDR2 is ANQGSEA in the germline V gene. V was trimmed by 4 bases and J by 2 bases, leaving 9 bases between them. The CDR3 extends over 12 amino acids. The CDR3 reads CSVAPTAYEQYF. CDR3 DNA sequence: TGCAGCGTTGCCCCGACAGCCTACGAGCAGTACTTC.

This clonotype was counted many times. The CDR3 region is CASSAWGTPNEQFF. CDR3 bases: TGCGCCAGCAGTGCGTGGGGGACCCCCAATGAGCAGTTCTTC. The chain carries TRBV10-2 and TRBJ2-1, with D possibly called TRBD1 or TRBD2 (5 bases each). Per the germline V gene, CDR1 is WSHSY and CDR2 is SAAADI. Trimming left V 4 bases short and J 6 bases short, with 13 bases between. The CDR3 runs to 14 residues.

This clonotype was seen ten or more times. The rearrangement joins TRBV6-2 or TRBV6-3 to TRBJ2-2; D unclear. Trimming shortened V by 2 bases and J by 4 bases, and 5 bases separated the two germline ends. This CDR3 has 13 residues. Germline lookup yields CDR1 MNHEY and CDR2 SVGEGT. The CDR3 region has the DNA TGTGCCAGCAGTTACGGCGCCACCGGGGAGCTGTTTTTT. Translated: CASSYGATGELFF.

There are many counts of this clonotype. The chain couples TRBV5-1 to TRBJ2-1, with TRBD1 identical over 8 bases. Germline V gene data show CDR1 as SGHRS and CDR2 as YFSETQ. V was pared by 0 bases and J by 6 bases, with 8 bases of the junction left unmatched. The CDR3 sequence is 16 residues long. The CDR3 protein is CASSLENRGMGNEQFF. The CDR3 DNA sequence: TGCGCCAGCAGCTTGGAAAACAGGGGGATGGGCAATGAGCAGTTCTTC.

This clonotype was counted ten times or more. This chain uses TRBV7-2 with TRBJ2-7, with 7 bases that match TRBD1. From germline, CDR1 is SGHTA and CDR2 FQGNSA. CDR3 size: 14 residues. V lost 5 bases, J lost 3 bases, and 7 bases stayed unmatched. In DNA form, the CDR3 reads TGTGCCAGCAGCACCAACAGGGGCGGCTACGAGCAGTACTTC. This codes for CASSTNRGGYEQYF.

This clonotype came up many times. The V gene is TRBV5-1, the J gene TRBJ2-3; 9 bases line up with TRBD1. The germline gives CDR1 SGHRS, CDR2 YFSETQ. The CDR3 is made up of 15 amino acids. The trim removed 2 bases at V and 2 bases at J, leaving 3 bases unmatched. The CDR3 sequence: CASSFDRGDTDTQYF. Written as DNA, the CDR3 is TGCGCCAGCAGCTTCGACAGGGGGGACACAGATACGCAGTATTTT. Variable domain in full (rest from reference TRBV5-1 and TRBJ2-3): KAGVTQTPRYLIKTRGQQVTLSCSPISGHRSVSWYQQTPGQGLQFLFEYFSETQRNKGNFPGRFSGRQFSNSRSEMNVSTLELGDSALYLCASSFDRGDTDTQYFGPGTRLTVL.

This clonotype was recorded many times. The chain carries TRBV20-1 and TRBJ2-1; D is uncertain. The V end lost 5 bases, the J end lost 7 bases, and 15 bases lay between the germline ends. Germline values: CDR1 DFQATT, CDR2 SNEGSKA (reference sequence). The CDR3 sequence is 13 residues long. The CDR3 sequence is CSAFHSPENEQFF. In nucleotides, the CDR3 is TGCAGTGCTTTCCACTCGCCGGAGAATGAGCAGTTCTTC.

At least ten counts were recorded for this clonotype. V is TRBV12-3 or TRBV12-4 and J is TRBJ2-7; tentative D call: TRBD2 (5 bases). This CDR3 spans 12 amino acids. V lost 3 bases to trimming and J lost 2 bases, with 5 bases between them. For the CDR3, the DNA is TGTGCCAGCAGTTTCGGGGCCTACGAGCAGTACTTC. This codes for CASSFGAYEQYF.

This clonotype occurred a few times. The V and J genes are TRBV12-3 or TRBV12-4 and TRBJ1-4; D ambiguous. The CDR3 covers 11 residues. V lost 6 bases and J lost 5, with 4 bases in between. For the CDR3, the DNA is TGTGCCAGCAGGTCCAATGAAAAACTGTTTTTT. Amino acid sequence: CASRSNEKLFF.

This clonotype was observed a handful of times. The chain uses TRBV7-2 and TRBJ1-1; D is undetermined. Germline V CDR1 and CDR2: SGHTA, FQGNSA. The CDR3 is made up of 13 amino acids. Trimming stripped 1 base from V and 9 bases from J, with 12 bases between. CDR3 nucleotides: TGTGCCAGCAGCTTAGGCCAAACGACGAAAGCTTTCTTT. Encoded protein: CASSLGQTTKAFF.

The chain combines TRBV6-6 with TRBJ1-2; D uncertain. The CDR3 spans 14 residues. Germline-derived CDR1 and CDR2 are MNHNY and SVGAGI (reference sequence). V was pared by 2 bases and J by 3 bases, with 10 bases between. The DNA for the CDR3 is TGTGCCAGCAGTTACGGGGTCTCTGACTATGGCTACACCTTC. It is translated as CASSYGVSDYGYTF.

On this clonotype itself: This clone may be a read error of a much larger clone one base away. The rearrangement uses TRBV29-1 and TRBJ1-1; D call uncertain. The length of the CDR3 is 13 residues. CDR1 is SQVTM, CDR2 ANQGSEA, per germline. V gave up 4 bases and J gave up 10 bases, with 19 bases separating them. The CDR3: CSVVPGKGSGAFF. DNA of the CDR3: TGCAGCGTTGTACCGGGAAAGGGTTCTGGAGCTTTCTTT.

This clonotype showed up many times. The chain links TRBV20-1 to TRBJ2-1; TRBD1 matches at 7 bases. The ends lost 7 bases at V and 1 base at J; junction bases unmatched: 7. Germline V gives CDR1 DFQATT, CDR2 SNEGSKA (reference sequence). The CDR3 runs to 14 residues. The CDR3 loop reads CSGQTGISYNEQFF. The CDR3 DNA reads TGCAGTGGCCAGACAGGGATTTCCTACAATGAGCAGTTCTTC.